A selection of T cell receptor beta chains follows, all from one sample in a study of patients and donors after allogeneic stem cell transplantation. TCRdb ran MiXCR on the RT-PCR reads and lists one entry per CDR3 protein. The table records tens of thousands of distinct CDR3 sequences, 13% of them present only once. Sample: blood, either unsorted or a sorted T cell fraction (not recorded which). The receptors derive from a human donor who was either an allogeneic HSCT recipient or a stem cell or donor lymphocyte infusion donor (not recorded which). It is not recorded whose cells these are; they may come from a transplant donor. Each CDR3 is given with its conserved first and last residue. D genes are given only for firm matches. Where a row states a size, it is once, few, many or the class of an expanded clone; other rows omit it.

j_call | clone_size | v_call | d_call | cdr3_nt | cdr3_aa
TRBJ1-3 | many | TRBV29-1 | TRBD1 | TGCAGCGTTGGTCCCCAGGGGGCTGGAAACACCATATATTTT | CSVGPQGAGNTIYF
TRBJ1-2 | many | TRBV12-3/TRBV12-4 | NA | TGTGCCTCGACGACAGGCTCCTATGGCTACACCTTC | CASTTGSYGYTF
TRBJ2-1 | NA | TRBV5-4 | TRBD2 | TGTGCCAGCAGCTTGGCTTGGACTAGCGGGCTGAATGAGCAGTTCTTC | CASSLAWTSGLNEQFF
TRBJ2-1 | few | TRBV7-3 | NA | TGTGCCAGCAGCTTAGCCGGAGGGTGGGACAATGAGCAGTTCTTC | CASSLAGGWDNEQFF
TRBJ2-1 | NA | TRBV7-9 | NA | TGTGCCAGCAGCTTAGAAGCGGGCCACGTTTACAATGAGCAGTTCTTC | CASSLEAGHVYNEQFF
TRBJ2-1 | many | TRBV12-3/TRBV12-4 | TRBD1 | TGTGCCAGCAGTTTCCCAGGGGGCTGGATCAATGAGCAGTTCTTC | CASSFPGGWINEQFF
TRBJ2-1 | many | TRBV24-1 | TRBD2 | TGTGCCACCAGTGATTTCCCTAGCGGGAATGGGGTGAATGAGCAGTTCTTC | CATSDFPSGNGVNEQFF
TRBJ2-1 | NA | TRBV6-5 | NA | TGTGCCAGCAGTTTCCGAAGTAGCCCAGGGTACAATGAGCAGTTCTTC | CASSFRSSPGYNEQFF
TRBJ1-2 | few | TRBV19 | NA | TGTGCCAGTAGTATCGACACTAACTATGGCTACACCTTC | CASSIDTNYGYTF
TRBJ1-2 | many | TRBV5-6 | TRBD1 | TGTGCCAGCAGCTCCCGGACAGGGGTTTCCTATGGCTACACCTTC | CASSSRTGVSYGYTF
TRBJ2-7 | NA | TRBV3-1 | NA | TGTGCCGGCAGCCAAGGGCTCCCTACGACCTACGAGCAGTACTTC | CAGSQGLPTTYEQYF
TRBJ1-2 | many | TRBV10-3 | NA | TGTGCCATCAGTGAGGGAAGACCTAACTATGGCTACACCTTC | CAISEGRPNYGYTF
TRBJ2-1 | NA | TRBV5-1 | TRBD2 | TGCGCCAGCAGCTCGAAACTAGCGGGAGGCCTTTACAATGAGCAGTTCTTC | CASSSKLAGGLYNEQFF
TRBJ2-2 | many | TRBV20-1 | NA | TGCAGTGCTAGAGATACCCTAGCTAACACCGGGGAGCTGTTTTTT | CSARDTLANTGELFF
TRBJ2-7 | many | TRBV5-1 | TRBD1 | TGCGCCAGCAGCAGAGGGGGCACTTTAGTCGACGAGCAGTACTTC | CASSRGGTLVDEQYF
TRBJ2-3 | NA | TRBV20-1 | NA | TGCAGTGCCATGGACAGTAGCACAGATACGCAGTATTTT | CSAMDSSTDTQYF
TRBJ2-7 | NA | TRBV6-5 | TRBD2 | TGTGCCAAAGGACTAGCGAGGGGATACGAGCAGTACTTC | CAKGLARGYEQYF
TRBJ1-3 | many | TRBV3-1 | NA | TGTGCCAGCAGCCAAGATGGTGCAGTTCCTGGAAACACCATATATTTT | CASSQDGAVPGNTIYF
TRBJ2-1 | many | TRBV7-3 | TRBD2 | TGTGCCAGCAGCCCGACCCAAGGACTAGCGGGAGCCGATGAGCAGTTCTTC | CASSPTQGLAGADEQFF